These 25 T cell receptor beta chains share one sample of origin, sequenced in a study of blood T cell repertoires in COVID-19. The protocol was immunoSEQ multiplex PCR, while the TCRdb copy is restricted to in-frame clones and leaves out a portion. This table holds 110,000 to 150,000 clones, 80% found once. Sequenced sample: peripheral blood. The receptors originated from a man in his 70s who had recovered from COVID-19.

The chain links TRBV20-1 to TRBJ1-2, with D tentatively TRBD1 (5 bases). CDR3 size: 11 residues. Germline CDR1 reads DFQATT; CDR2 reads SNEGSKA (reference sequence). V lost 3 bases and J lost 7, with 9 bases in between. CDR3 bases: TGCAGTGCTAGTTCGGGGGGTGGCTACACCTTC. Translated: CSASSGGGYTF.

The rearrangement uses TRBV2 and TRBJ1-2, with TRBD1 matching 8 bases. CDR3 length: 12 amino acids. V shed 9 bases, J shed 7 bases, and the junction held 7 bases outside the gene matches. Germline V gene lookup returns CDR1 SNHLY and CDR2 FYNNEI. CDR3 nucleotide sequence: TGTGCCAGGTCGGACAGGGATGGTGGCTACACCTTC. Its translation is CARSDRDGGYTF.

The chain joins TRBV5-5 to TRBJ1-3; D might be TRBD1 (6 bases). Looked up from germline, CDR1 is SGHKS and CDR2 is YYEKEE (reference sequence). The CDR3 is made up of 19 amino acids. V lost 4 bases and J lost 1, with 24 bases in between. This CDR3 is CASSVAGGGYSFSGNTIYF. The CDR3 nucleotides are TGTGCCAGCAGCGTTGCTGGGGGCGGCTACTCTTTTTCTGGAAACACCATATATTTT.

The V and J genes are TRBV5-1 and TRBJ1-2, with D possibly matching TRBD1 (6 bases). Trimming shortened V by 5 bases and J by 4 bases, and 21 bases separated the two germline ends. The germline V gene encodes CDR1 SGHRS and CDR2 YFSETQ. CDR3 size: 16 residues. CDR3 coding DNA: TGCGCCAGCAGATCTACAGGGCCGTTCAGCGGCTATGGCTACACCTTC. It encodes CASRSTGPFSGYGYTF.

The genes are TRBV2 and TRBJ2-4; 9 positions match TRBD1. The germline gives CDR1 SNHLY, CDR2 FYNNEI. CDR3 size: 15 residues. The V gene end was trimmed by 2 bases and the J gene end by 9 bases; junction bases not matched to a gene: 8. The CDR3 region is CASSESGTGYSIQYF. In DNA, the CDR3 is TGTGCCAGCAGTGAATCCGGGACAGGGTATAGCATTCAGTACTTC.

The chain is built from TRBV30 and TRBJ2-1; 8 nucleotides line up with TRBD1. Germline CDR1 is GTSNPN and CDR2 is SVGIG (reference sequence). The V gene end was trimmed by 4 bases and the J gene end by 10 bases; junction bases not matched to a gene: 12. The CDR3 extends over 14 amino acids. CDR3 sequence reads: CAWIKDRVVGEQFF. DNA of the CDR3: TGTGCCTGGATAAAGGACAGGGTGGTAGGGGAGCAGTTCTTC.

The genes are TRBV3-1 (or the pseudogene TRBV3-2) and TRBJ2-1, with 9 bases that match TRBD2. The germline V gene has CDR1 LGHDT and CDR2 YNNKEL (reference sequence). The CDR3 runs 15 residues. The V segment lost 5 bases and the J segment 5 bases; nucleotides outside the gene matches: 7. CDR3 region: CASSNSGRSNNEQFF. CDR3 nucleotide sequence: TGTGCCAGCAGCAACAGCGGGAGGAGTAACAATGAGCAGTTCTTC.

J is TRBJ2-3 and V is TRBV9, with 7 bases lining up with TRBD2. This CDR3 spans 14 amino acids. Losses at the gene ends were 3 bases for V and 4 bases for J; bases not matched to a gene: 5. The V gene's germline CDR1 is SGDLS and CDR2 YYNGEE. CDR3 in DNA: TGTGCCAGCAGCGGGACTAGTTTCCCAGATACGCAGTATTTT. This gives the protein CASSGTSFPDTQYF.

The V call is TRBV24-1, the J call TRBJ2-5, with TRBD1 matching 7 bases. The ends lost 7 bases at V and 3 bases at J; junction bases unmatched: 7. Germline V gene sequence: CDR1 KGHDR, CDR2 SFDVKD. The CDR3 contains 14 residues. CDR3 loop: CATSEGQHEETQYF. CDR3 nucleotide sequence: TGTGCCACCAGCGAGGGACAGCACGAAGAGACCCAGTACTTC.

The CDR3 nucleotides are TGTGCCAGCAGCCAACAGGGTTATCGGTCCTACAATGAGCAGTTCTTC. As protein: CASSQQGYRSYNEQFF. The chain carries TRBV6-2 or TRBV6-3 and TRBJ2-1; TRBD1 is a possible D gene (6 bases). The CDR3 has 16 residues. Per germline, CDR1 MNHEY and CDR2 SVGEGT. V was trimmed by 6 bases and J by 1 base, leaving 16 bases between them.

The V and J genes are TRBV3-1 (or the pseudogene TRBV3-2) and TRBJ1-1; D call uncertain. The CDR3 runs 14 residues. V was cut by 1 base and J by 0 bases, with 6 bases left in between. The germline CDR1 and CDR2 sequences are LGHDT and YNNKEL (reference sequence). CDR3 region: CASSQALLNTEAFF. Here the CDR3 DNA reads TGTGCCAGCAGCCAAGCCCTCCTGAACACTGAAGCTTTCTTT.

The chain carries TRBV5-1 and TRBJ2-7; 9 bases align to TRBD2. The CDR3 extends over 15 amino acids. In germline, CDR1 is SGHRS, CDR2 YFSETQ. The V segment lost 3 bases and the J segment 2 bases; nucleotides outside the gene matches: 6. This chain's CDR3 is CASSWASGATYEQYF. The CDR3 DNA sequence: TGCGCCAGCAGCTGGGCTAGCGGGGCGACCTACGAGCAGTACTTC.

A few counts support this clone. V and J are TRBV5-1 and TRBJ1-6; 11 bases fit TRBD1. From germline, CDR1 is SGHRS and CDR2 YFSETQ. After removal of 0 bases from V and 8 bases from J, the junction contained 4 bases not matched to a gene. The CDR3 has 16 residues. For the CDR3, the DNA is TGCGCCAGCAGCTTGGATGGGACAGGGGGTCATTCACCCCTCCACTTT. As protein: CASSLDGTGGHSPLHF.

The genes are TRBV6-5 and TRBJ1-2; 7 positions match TRBD1. Germline V gene data show CDR1 as MNHEY and CDR2 as SVGAGI. The V and J ends lost 7 bases and 4 bases, in that order; junction bases with no gene match: 9. This CDR3 is 14 amino acids long. The CDR3: CASKTTGPVYGYTF. CDR3 in DNA: TGTGCCAGCAAAACGACAGGGCCCGTCTATGGCTACACCTTC.

The chain joins TRBV6-6 to TRBJ1-5, with 8 bases identical to TRBD1. Trimming took 5 bases from V and 0 from J; bases not matched to a gene: 9. This CDR3 is built from 17 residues. Per the germline V gene, CDR1 is MNHNY and CDR2 is SVGAGI (reference sequence). CDR3 coding DNA: TGTGCCAGCAGTCCACAGGGGGGGGGACTTAGCAATCAGCCCCAGCATTTT. Protein sequence: CASSPQGGGLSNQPQHF.

This chain links TRBV7-8 with TRBJ2-1; D gene uncertain. The CDR3 is 13 amino acids. Per germline, CDR1 SGHVS and CDR2 FQNEAQ. V lost 1 base to trimming and J lost 5 bases, with 6 bases between them. The CDR3 sequence: CASSLDRHNEQFF. CDR3 in DNA: TGTGCCAGCAGCTTAGACAGACACAATGAGCAGTTCTTC.

This chain joins TRBV24-1 and TRBJ2-7; no definite D call. Trimming shortened V by 8 bases and J by 3 bases, and 13 bases separated the two germline ends. Per the germline V gene, CDR1 is KGHDR and CDR2 is SFDVKD. This CDR3 spans 13 amino acids. The CDR3 DNA sequence: TGTGCCACCACCCTTCAACTTGACTACGAGCAGTACTTC. Its translation is CATTLQLDYEQYF.

The rearrangement uses TRBV15 and TRBJ1-1; perhaps TRBD1 as D (6 bases). Per germline, CDR1 LNHNV and CDR2 YYDKDF (reference sequence). This CDR3 comprises 16 residues. V lost 1 base, J lost 8 bases, and 20 bases lay in between. The CDR3 is CATSRGWTARGEEAFF. CDR3 sequence (DNA): TGTGCCACCAGCAGAGGTTGGACAGCCAGGGGAGAGGAAGCTTTCTTT.

The chain carries TRBV29-1 and TRBJ2-7; D is perhaps TRBD2 (5 bases). The CDR3 is 15 amino acids. CDR1 is SQVTM and CDR2 is ANQGSEA in the germline V gene. V lost 6 bases and J lost 6, with 24 bases in between. The CDR3, as DNA: TGCAGCGTCCCAGACCTACACGGGGAAAAAGGCGAGCAGTACTTC. Protein sequence: CSVPDLHGEKGEQYF.

This clone turned up a few times. The rearrangement links TRBV5-1 to TRBJ2-1; possibly TRBD2 for D (6 bases). The V and J ends lost 5 bases and 5 bases respectively, with 20 bases between them. CDR1 is SGHRS and CDR2 is YFSETQ in the germline V gene. This CDR3 comprises 16 residues. CDR3 sequence: CASRLLIFGGNNEQFF. For the CDR3, the DNA is TGCGCCAGCAGGCTCCTCATTTTCGGGGGAAACAATGAGCAGTTCTTC. The variable domain in full, with the rest retrieved from reference TRBV5-1 and TRBJ2-1, is KAGVTQTPRYLIKTRGQQVTLSCSPISGHRSVSWYQQTPGQGLQFLFEYFSETQRNKGNFPGRFSGRQFSNSRSEMNVSTLELGDSALYLCASRLLIFGGNNEQFFGPGTRLTVL.

The rearrangement uses TRBV2 and TRBJ2-3; TRBD1 is a possible D gene (6 bases). V was trimmed by 6 bases and J by 4 bases, leaving 11 bases between them. Germline CDR1 SNHLY, CDR2 FYNNEI. The CDR3 length is 13 residues. CDR3: CASSTGWADTQYF. CDR3 in DNA: TGTGCCAGCAGCACAGGGTGGGCAGATACGCAGTATTTT. Full variable domain (rest looked up from reference TRBV2 and TRBJ2-3): EPEVTQTPSHQVTQMGQEVILRCVPISNHLYFYWYRQILGQKVEFLVSFYNNEISEKSEIFDDQFSVERPDGSNFTLKIRSTKLEDSAMYFCASSTGWADTQYFGPGTRLTVL.

The chain has TRBV9 and TRBJ2-7; the match to TRBD2 covers 8 bases. V lost 4 bases, J lost 0 bases, and 3 bases stayed unmatched. This CDR3 comprises 14 residues. Germline CDR1 is SGDLS and CDR2 is YYNGEE. The CDR3 region has the DNA TGTGCCAGCAGCACAACTAGCGGCTCCTACGAGCAGTACTTC. Its translation: CASSTTSGSYEQYF.

To note about this clone: The same CDR3 can be traced to other DNA sequences in this sample. V is TRBV7-2 and J is TRBJ2-3; D gene unclear. Germline assignment: CDR1 SGHTA and CDR2 FQGNSA. The V end was cut by 1 base, the J end by 3 bases, with 8 bases between. This CDR3 contains 14 residues. DNA of the CDR3: TGTGCCAGCAGCTTAGGCGGCAATACAGATACGCAGTATTTT. It is translated as CASSLGGNTDTQYF.

This chain uses TRBV25-1 with TRBJ1-4, with a weak D call TRBD1 (6 bases). From germline, CDR1 is MGHDK and CDR2 SYGVNS. Trimming stripped 3 bases from V and 6 bases from J, with 11 bases between. The CDR3 is made up of 14 amino acids. CDR3 DNA: TGTGCCAGCAGTGACACAGGGTACGATGAAAAACTGTTTTTT. Translated: CASSDTGYDEKLFF.

The V call is TRBV11-2, the J call TRBJ2-7; maybe TRBD2 (5 bases). V lost 5 bases, J lost 2 bases, and 13 bases lay in between. Germline V gives CDR1 SGHAT, CDR2 FQNNGV. The CDR3 runs to 14 residues. The CDR3 protein is CASSGEGRAYEQYF. In DNA form, the CDR3 reads TGTGCCAGCAGCGGAGAGGGTAGGGCCTACGAGCAGTACTTC. Based on the CDR3 plus reference TRBV11-2 and TRBJ2-7, the full variable domain is EAGVAQSPRYKIIEKRQSVAFWCNPISGHATLYWYQQILGQGPKLLIQFQNNGVVDDSQLPKDRFSAERLKGVDSTLKIQPAKLEDSAVYLCASSGEGRAYEQYFGPGTRLTVT.